The clone carrying this T cell receptor beta chain was observed a few times. This CDR3 contains 10 residues. The germline V gene has CDR1 KGHSH and CDR2 LQKENI. Trimming stripped 6 bases from V and 7 bases from J, with 3 bases between. A J-beta primer mix and a sample-barcoded 5' primer were used in a second PCR of roughly 7 to 12 cycles. One entry per CDR3 protein, called by TCRdb with MiXCR from the 5' RACE reads. The top ten hold around 0.75% of the sample, which has 800,000 to 1,300,000 distinct CDR3 sequences, 20% to 25% seen once. This specimen comes from a study of blood T cells in healthy people across ages. This sample also belongs to another study, concerning T cells of mothers and their children.

The sequence came from a girl aged 2 to 10 in good health. V and J are TRBV18 and TRBJ2-2, with D unresolved. The material sequenced was blood. The CDR3 coding sequence is TGTGCCAGCTCGATCGGGGAGCTGTTTTTT. This gives the protein CASSIGELFF.